This T cell receptor (beta chain) was recovered during a study of blood T cell repertoires in COVID-19. Study background: There were acute and convalescent COVID-19 samples, and they came from the United States, Italy and Spain.

Each participant's cohort was designated according to participant-reported clinical history. In the authors' workflow: It was from reference gene primer amplification that nucleated cell counts were estimated. Here immunoSEQ multiplex PCR was the method, and the copy in TCRdb shows in-frame clones only, minus some. V and J calls and clone size are those listed in that table; D and trimming were worked out from the DNA. The table records under 150,000 clones, approximately 81% of them present only once. The CDR3 covers 14 residues. Trimming cost V 5 bases and J 0 bases; bases outside gene matches: 3. The germline V gene encodes CDR1 GTSNPN and CDR2 SVGIG (reference sequence).

The chain recombines TRBV30 with TRBJ2-2, with TRBD1 matching over 7 bases. Specimen: PBMCs or T cells enriched from blood (not recorded which). This receptor was identified in a man aged 35-49 years with acute COVID-19. The DNA for the CDR3 is TGTGCCTGGCGCGACAGGGCGAACACCGGGGAGCTGTTTTTT. Its translation: CAWRDRANTGELFF.